The 31 T cell receptor gamma chains below come from one sample, sequenced in a study of intestinal T cells in coeliac disease. The TRG library came from 150 to 200 ng of biopsy DNA amplified with LymphoTrack primers. TCRdb re-called clones from the multiplex PCR reads using CATT. This table holds roughly 2,400 gamma-chain clones, about 42% found once. Each case's genomic DNA was extracted from ten roughly 5.1-µm formalin-fixed paraffin-embedded scrolls. Sequencing was performed on a duodenal biopsy. These receptors all come from a human donor with celiac disease.

V and J are TRGV10 and TRGJ1 or TRGJ2. TRGV10 is assigned to the ORF class and has an uncertain function. Losses at the gene ends were 8 bases for V and 5 bases for J; bases not matched to a gene: 16. This CDR3 region has 15 residues. CDR3 amino acids: CAAWATPRIHYKKLF. DNA of the CDR3: TGTGCTGCGTGGGCGACCCCCCGGATTCATTATAAGAAACTCTTT.

The sample holds a few counts of this clone. The rearrangement uses TRGV9 and TRGJ1 or TRGJ2. CDR1 GITISATS and CDR2 ISYDGTV come from the germline V gene (reference sequence). Losses at the gene ends were 4 bases for V and 1 base for J; bases not matched to a gene: 10. The CDR3 length is 15 residues. The CDR3 protein is CALWDLSLNYYKKLF. The DNA for the CDR3 is TGTGCCTTGTGGGACCTCTCCCTTAATTATTATAAGAAACTCTTT.

This chain connects TRGV2 to TRGJP2. Germline V CDR1 and CDR2: EGSNGY, YDSYNSKV. This CDR3 is built from 16 residues. Trimming at V came to 1 base and at J to 6 bases, leaving 11 bases not matched to a gene. For the CDR3, the DNA is TGTGCCACCTGGGACGGTTTAAGAGGGGGTGATTGGATCAAGACGTTT. It translates to CATWDGLRGGDWIKTF.

This sequence joins TRGV5 and TRGJ1 or TRGJ2. Germline CDR1 and CDR2: VINAFY and YDVSNSKD. The CDR3 covers 17 residues. The V segment lost 8 bases and the J segment 3 bases; nucleotides outside the gene matches: 22. The CDR3 loop reads CATFGEGQRFFYYKKLF. Written as DNA, the CDR3 is TGTGCCACCTTCGGTGAGGGCCAACGATTTTTTTATTATAAGAAACTCTTT.

In regard to this clone: Since a much larger clone is just one base distant, this may be a read error. J is TRGJP2 and V is TRGV8. Germline V gene sequence: CDR1 VENAVY, CDR2 YDSYNSRV. V dropped 2 bases and J dropped 6; count of bases not matched to a gene: 9. The CDR3 loop spans 15 amino acids. The CDR3 protein is CATWDIETGDWIKTF. In DNA, the CDR3 is TGTGCCACCTGGGATATCGAAACAGGTGATTGGATCAAGACGTTT.

The chain couples TRGV5 to TRGJ1 or TRGJ2. Trimming removed 5 bases from V and 7 bases from J; junction bases left unmatched: 11. This CDR3 has 13 residues. Germline CDR1 reads VINAFY; CDR2 reads YDVSNSKD. The DNA of the CDR3 is TGTGCCACCTGGGCACGTGGATTATATAAGAAACTCTTT. It translates to CATWARGLYKKLF.

The chain recombines TRGV9 with TRGJ1 or TRGJ2. The junction had 10 bases not matched to a gene; V was cut back by 2 bases and J by 3 bases. CDR1 is GITISATS, CDR2 ISYDGTV, per germline (reference sequence). This CDR3 is built from 15 residues. CDR3 protein: CALWEAPTIYYKKLF. The CDR3 region has the DNA TGTGCCTTGTGGGAGGCCCCGACGATTTATTATAAGAAACTCTTT.

In nucleotides, the CDR3 is TGTGCTGCGTGGGATTGCCGCTGCAATTATTATAAGAAACTCTTT. Translated, it gives CAAWDCRCNYYKKLF. The chain has TRGV10 and TRGJ1 or TRGJ2. TRGV10 carries the ORF label, with uncertain function. The CDR3 is 15 amino acids. Trimming removed 8 bases from V and 1 base from J; junction bases left unmatched: 12.

V and J are TRGV10 and TRGJ1 or TRGJ2. TRGV10 is filed as an ORF, its function uncertain. This CDR3 contains 13 residues. V lost 8 bases to trimming and J lost 0 bases; unmatched junction nucleotides: 5. CDR3 loop: CAAWALNYYKKLF. The CDR3 DNA follows: TGTGCTGCGTGGGCTTTGAATTATTATAAGAAACTCTTT.

A note on this clone: One end of the junction fails to match germline, which may point to a read error. Other DNA sequences in this specimen translate into the identical CDR3. The CDR3 loop is CAAWDPPNYYKKLF. The DNA of the CDR3 is TGTGCCGCGTGGGATCCCCCTAATTATTATAAGAAACTCTTT. The V call is TRGV10, the J call TRGJ1 or TRGJ2. TRGV10 is reported as an ORF; its role is uncertain. This CDR3 spans 14 amino acids.

This clone was seen only a few times. The rearrangement uses TRGV10 and TRGJ1 or TRGJ2. TRGV10 is reported as an ORF; its role is uncertain. CDR3 length equals 12 residues. The ends lost 8 bases at V and 5 bases at J; junction bases unmatched: 7. CDR3 loop: CAAWDYNYKKLF. CDR3 DNA sequence: TGTGCTGCGTGGGATTATAATTATAAGAAACTCTTT.

This clone was found a few times. The chain has TRGV3 and TRGJP2. CDR1 VTNTFY and CDR2 YDVSTARD come from the germline V gene (reference sequence). This CDR3 is built from 15 residues. V gave up 0 bases and J gave up 9 bases; unmatched junction bases: 10. The CDR3 DNA follows: TGTGCCACCTGGGACAGGCACCGCCGATATTGGATCAAGACGTTT. It specifies CATWDRHRRYWIKTF.

This clone occurred a few times. The genes are TRGV2 and TRGJ1 or TRGJ2. There are 15 residues in the CDR3. The junction had 10 bases not matched to a gene; V was cut back by 1 base and J by 4 bases. Germline loops: CDR1 EGSNGY, CDR2 YDSYNSKV. The CDR3 DNA reads TGTGCCACCTGGGACGGCCCCCTAAAATATTATAAGAAACTCTTT. Translated: CATWDGPLKYYKKLF.

The chain couples TRGV4 to TRGJ1 or TRGJ2. The germline CDR1 and CDR2 sequences are EGSTGY and YDSYTSSV. The CDR3 runs 11 residues. V lost 0 bases to trimming and J lost 12 bases; unmatched junction nucleotides: 5. CDR3 amino acids: CATWDGRGKLF. As DNA, the CDR3 is TGTGCCACCTGGGATGGGCGCGGGAAACTCTTT.

In its sample, this clone is large. V is TRGV2 and J is TRGJP2. The length of the CDR3 is 12 residues. Germline-derived CDR1 and CDR2 are EGSNGY and YDSYNSKV. The J segment lost 8 bases and the V segment lost 3 bases, leaving 3 bases of the junction unmatched. The CDR3 DNA reads as TGTGCCACCTGGGACCCCGATTGGATCAAGACGTTT. Its protein product is CATWDPDWIKTF.

This clone has more than one count but fewer than ten. The chain is built from TRGV10 and TRGJ1 or TRGJ2. TRGV10 is sorted into the ORF group, with uncertain function. This CDR3 is built from 15 residues. The junction had 14 bases not matched to a gene; V was cut back by 8 bases and J by 3 bases. In nucleotides, the CDR3 is TGTGCTGCGTGGGCCCCGGGTTGTTTTTATTATAAGAAACTCTTT. Residues: CAAWAPGCFYYKKLF.

This clone was observed a handful of times. The chain employs TRGV9 and TRGJ1 or TRGJ2. Germline V gene data show CDR1 as GITISATS and CDR2 as ISYDGTV (reference sequence). The J segment lost 6 bases and the V segment lost 4 bases, leaving 6 bases of the junction unmatched. CDR3 length: 12 amino acids. DNA for the CDR3: TGTGCCTTGTGGGAAAGGGGTTATAAGAAACTCTTT. This encodes CALWERGYKKLF.

A note on this clone: A junction end diverges from the germline sequence, so it may reflect a read error. The rearrangement links TRGV2 to TRGJP1. CDR1 is EGSNGY and CDR2 is YDSYNSKV in the germline V gene. The CDR3 is made up of 16 amino acids. In DNA, the CDR3 is TGTGCCGCCTGGGACGGCAAATATACCACTGGTTGGTTCAAGATATTT. Protein sequence: CAAWDGKYTTGWFKIF.

This chain uses TRGV10 with TRGJ1 or TRGJ2. TRGV10 is placed among ORFs of uncertain function. The ends lost 11 bases at V and 6 bases at J; junction bases unmatched: 35. The CDR3 length is 20 residues. CDR3 sequence: CAAGPPFDGNTPSSTYKKLF. The CDR3 nucleotides are TGTGCTGCGGGCCCGCCCTTCGACGGGAATACCCCCTCCTCTACTTATAAGAAACTCTTT.

Within the sample, this clone is large. Within the sample, other DNA sequences also encode this same CDR3. The V gene is TRGV10, the J gene TRGJ1 or TRGJ2. TRGV10 is noted as an ORF with a role that remains uncertain. V dropped 8 bases and J dropped 3; count of bases not matched to a gene: 11. CDR3 size: 14 residues. CDR3 region: CAAWDLGSYYKKLF. In nucleotides, the CDR3 is TGTGCTGCGTGGGACCTGGGGTCTTATTATAAGAAACTCTTT.

Worth noting for this clone: Different DNA sequences within this sample yield the same CDR3. CDR3 sequence reads: CATWDDKKLF. As DNA, the CDR3 is TGTGCCACCTGGGATGATAAGAAACTCTTT. The chain is built from TRGV4 and TRGJ1 or TRGJ2. Germline CDR1 is EGSTGY and CDR2 is YDSYTSSV. This CDR3 contains 10 residues. V lost 2 bases, J lost 8 bases, and 0 bases stayed unmatched.

This clone came up a few times. The same CDR3 also results from other DNA sequences found in this sample. V gene TRGV11 combines with J gene TRGJ1 or TRGJ2. TRGV11 belongs to the ORF category, with a function that is uncertain. This CDR3 contains 15 residues. The J segment lost 2 bases and the V segment lost 0 bases, leaving 4 bases of the junction unmatched. CDR3 sequence (DNA): TGTGCCTGCTGGATTAGGCACTCGGATTATTATAAGAAACTCTTT. This codes for CACWIRHSDYYKKLF.

About this clone: A much larger clone differs from this one at a single base, so this may be a read error. The rearrangement links TRGV3 to TRGJP2. This CDR3 contains 17 residues. From germline, CDR1 is VTNTFY and CDR2 YDVSTARD (reference sequence). V trimming: 3 bases; J trimming: 4 bases; junction bases outside the gene matches: 14. The CDR3 DNA follows: TGTGCCACCTGGGACGGGCCCGCAGCTTATAGTGATTGGATCAAGACGTTT. Translating gives CATWDGPAAYSDWIKTF.

The chain has TRGV2 and TRGJ1 or TRGJ2. The CDR3 has 15 amino acids. Trimming at V came to 3 bases and at J to 3 bases, leaving 11 bases not matched to a gene. Germline-derived CDR1 and CDR2 are EGSNGY and YDSYNSKV. CDR3 nucleotides: TGTGCCACCTGGGACCCCTACCCTCCTTATTATAAGAAACTCTTT. Its protein product is CATWDPYPPYYKKLF.

The V gene is TRGV2, the J gene TRGJ1 or TRGJ2. There are 15 residues in the CDR3. V gave up 4 bases and J gave up 3 bases; unmatched junction bases: 12. CDR1 is EGSNGY and CDR2 is YDSYNSKV in the germline V gene. The CDR3 DNA follows: TGTGCCACCTGGGAGGCCCGGGCAAGTTATTATAAGAAACTCTTT. Translating gives CATWEARASYYKKLF.

V usage is TRGV9 and J usage is TRGJ1 or TRGJ2. Trimming took 0 bases from V and 3 from J; bases not matched to a gene: 2. The CDR3 runs 13 residues. Germline CDR1 reads GITISATS; CDR2 reads ISYDGTV (reference sequence). The CDR3 DNA reads as TGTGCCTTGTGGGAGGTGTTTTATTATAAGAAACTCTTT. Its protein product is CALWEVFYYKKLF.

The chain joins TRGV3 to TRGJ1 or TRGJ2. The V gene end was trimmed by 10 bases and the J gene end by 11 bases; junction bases not matched to a gene: 17. The CDR3 sequence is 12 residues long. Germline V gives CDR1 VTNTFY, CDR2 YDVSTARD (reference sequence). The CDR3 here is CATGTGPFQKLF. The CDR3 region has the DNA TGTGCCACTGGGACAGGCCCCTTCCAGAAACTCTTT.

The sample holds one count of this clone. The junction shows a germline mismatch at one end, possibly a read error. The chain links TRGV2 to TRGJP1. CDR1 EGSNGY and CDR2 YDSYNSKV come from the germline V gene. The CDR3 totals 15 residues. CDR3 region: CATWDGHTTGWLKIF. CDR3 nucleotide sequence: TGTGCCACCTGGGACGGTCATACCACTGGTTGGCTCAAGATATTT.

This clone was recorded once. One base away lies a much larger clone, so this may be a sequencing read error. V usage is TRGV2 and J usage is TRGJ1 or TRGJ2. The V gene's germline CDR1 is EGSNGY and CDR2 YDSYNSKV. CDR3 length equals 10 residues. The CDR3 here is CATWEVQKLF. CDR3 coding DNA: TGCGCCACCTGGGAAGTCCAGAAACTCTTT.

J is TRGJP2 and V is TRGV2. This CDR3 region has 15 residues. Germline CDR1 EGSNGY, CDR2 YDSYNSKV. J lost 5 bases, V lost 5 bases, and 11 bases had no gene match. DNA for the CDR3: TGTGCCACCTGGGGACGGGGGGTGAGTGATTGGATCAAGACGTTT. Amino acid sequence: CATWGRGVSDWIKTF.

The V and J genes are TRGV8 and TRGJP2. Per germline, CDR1 VENAVY and CDR2 YDSYNSRV. The CDR3 totals 15 residues. V lost 1 base, J lost 13 bases, and 15 bases stayed unmatched. The DNA of the CDR3 is TGTGCCACCTGGGATAGTGATGTTGTAGTGATGATCAAGACGTTT. This translates into CATWDSDVVVMIKTF.